This T cell receptor (beta chain) was sequenced during a study of blood T cell repertoires in COVID-19. Turning to the study itself: Collection of acute and convalescent COVID-19 samples took place in the United States, Italy and Spain. T cells, B-cell-depleted T cells, or PBMCs provided the cDNA or gDNA that served as material.

CDR3 length: 14 amino acids. The germline V and J ends were trimmed by 3 bases and 0 bases, with 7 bases remaining between them. From germline, CDR1 is MNHEY and CDR2 SMNVEV (reference sequence). Seattle participants joined during active infection and were tracked over time. As processed by the authors: Reference gene primers were amplified, and this amplification served to estimate nucleated cell counts. Repertoires were generated with immunoSEQ multiplex PCR, while TCRdb's copy carries only in-frame clones and drops some. The V and J calls and clone size are taken from that table; D and trimming were inferred from the DNA. The sample comprises under 250,000 clones, 65% to 90% of which are singletons, and 11% rests with the top ten.

The chain uses TRBV27 and TRBJ2-3, with a possible D match to TRBD2 (5 bases). Material for sequencing was peripheral blood. This TCR derives from a man between 45 and 60 years old with COVID-19, enrolled during active disease. The CDR3 DNA reads TGTGCCAGCAGTTTCAGCGGAAGCACAGATACGCAGTATTTT. Translating gives CASSFSGSTDTQYF.